The rows below give T cell receptor beta chains drawn from one sample of a study of cytomegalovirus exposure and HLA in healthy donors. Sequencing was performed with immunoSEQ multiplex PCR; in TCRdb, only in-frame clones are kept and a portion is missing. Of about 130,000 clones listed, approximately 70% are singletons. The source material was PBMCs. The receptors stem from an older woman in good health and CMV-seropositive. Both conserved end residues are part of each CDR3. The D gene is left open where the match is weak. Rows may omit the clone size; those that give it use once, few, many or a size class.

V gene: TRBV5-1
clone size: .
D gene: .
J gene: TRBJ2-1
CDR3 protein: CASSLGSPRDEQFF
CDR3 DNA: TGCGCCAGCAGCTTGGGCTCACCGCGGGATGAGCAGTTCTTC

V gene: TRBV10-3
clone size: .
D gene: TRBD2
J gene: TRBJ2-7
CDR3 protein: CAISDGGRGNEQYF
CDR3 DNA: TGTGCCATCAGTGACGGCGGGAGGGGTAACGAGCAGTACTTC

V gene: TRBV6-1
clone size: .
D gene: .
J gene: TRBJ1-1
CDR3 protein: CASRTDRVNTEAFF
CDR3 DNA: TGTGCCAGCCGAACCGACAGAGTGAACACTGAAGCTTTCTTT

V gene: TRBV18
clone size: .
D gene: TRBD1
J gene: TRBJ2-4
CDR3 protein: CASSHRDRGNIQYF
CDR3 DNA: TGTGCCAGCTCACACCGGGACAGGGGTAACATTCAGTACTTC

V gene: TRBV30
clone size: .
D gene: TRBD2
J gene: TRBJ2-7
CDR3 protein: CAWSQAPPLAVSSYEQYF
CDR3 DNA: TGTGCCTGGAGTCAGGCCCCCCCACTAGCGGTGAGCTCCTACGAGCAGTACTTC

V gene: TRBV28
clone size: .
D gene: .
J gene: TRBJ2-2
CDR3 protein: CASMVRPGTTNTGELFF
CDR3 DNA: TGTGCCAGCATGGTTCGTCCCGGGACAACGAACACCGGGGAGCTGTTTTTT

V gene: TRBV6-6
clone size: few
D gene: TRBD1
J gene: TRBJ2-7
CDR3 protein: CASTITGTGASYEQYF
CDR3 DNA: TGTGCCAGCACCATAACCGGGACAGGGGCCTCCTACGAGCAGTACTTC

V gene: TRBV25-1
clone size: .
D gene: TRBD1
J gene: TRBJ1-5
CDR3 protein: CASRRTGTDANQPQHF
CDR3 DNA: TGTGCCAGCAGAAGGACCGGGACAGACGCCAATCAGCCCCAGCATTTT

V gene: TRBV4-2
clone size: once
D gene: TRBD1
J gene: TRBJ1-4
CDR3 protein: CASSRPGQLNEKLFF
CDR3 DNA: TGTGCCAGCAGCCGCCCGGGACAGCTTAATGAAAAACTGTTTTTT

V gene: TRBV19
clone size: once
D gene: TRBD2
J gene: TRBJ2-1
CDR3 protein: CASSTSGSGIIDEQFF
CDR3 DNA: TGTGCCAGTAGCACCTCGGGGAGCGGGATTATAGATGAGCAGTTCTTC

V gene: TRBV4-1
clone size: .
D gene: TRBD1
J gene: TRBJ2-7
CDR3 protein: CASSQGAGTGISYEQYF
CDR3 DNA: TGCGCCAGCAGCCAAGGCGCCGGGACAGGGATATCCTACGAGCAGTACTTC

V gene: TRBV5-1
clone size: .
D gene: .
J gene: TRBJ1-1
CDR3 protein: CASSLAGGEAFF
CDR3 DNA: TGCGCCAGCAGCTTGGCCGGGGGTGAAGCTTTCTTT

V gene: TRBV2
clone size: .
D gene: .
J gene: TRBJ1-1
CDR3 protein: CASRWGQSMNTEAFF
CDR3 DNA: TGTGCCAGCAGATGGGGGCAGTCAATGAACACTGAAGCTTTCTTT

V gene: TRBV5-1
clone size: .
D gene: .
J gene: TRBJ2-1
CDR3 protein: CASSLGGESYNEQFF
CDR3 DNA: TGCGCCAGCAGCTTAGGCGGGGAGTCCTACAATGAGCAGTTCTTC

V gene: TRBV7-6
clone size: .
D gene: .
J gene: TRBJ2-2
CDR3 protein: CASSLVPTGYTGELFF
CDR3 DNA: TGTGCCAGCAGCTTAGTCCCCACTGGTTACACCGGGGAGCTGTTTTTT

V gene: TRBV11-2
clone size: few
D gene: TRBD1
J gene: TRBJ1-4
CDR3 protein: CASSLTGANEKLFF
CDR3 DNA: TGTGCCAGCAGCCTGACAGGGGCAAATGAAAAACTGTTTTTT

V gene: TRBV30
clone size: .
D gene: TRBD1
J gene: TRBJ1-2
CDR3 protein: CAWRWTGGYGYTF
CDR3 DNA: TGTGCCTGGAGATGGACAGGGGGCTATGGCTACACCTTC

V gene: TRBV10-1
clone size: few
D gene: TRBD2
J gene: TRBJ2-3
CDR3 protein: CASSASGTDTQYF
CDR3 DNA: TGCGCCAGCAGTGCTAGCGGGACAGATACGCAGTATTTT

V gene: TRBV6-1
clone size: .
D gene: TRBD2
J gene: TRBJ2-1
CDR3 protein: CASSGLAGGAMSSYNEQFF
CDR3 DNA: TGTGCCAGCAGTGGACTAGCGGGAGGGGCCATGAGCTCCTACAATGAGCAGTTCTTC

V gene: TRBV28
clone size: .
D gene: .
J gene: TRBJ2-7
CDR3 protein: CASCKGSYEQYF
CDR3 DNA: TGTGCCAGCTGTAAGGGGTCCTACGAGCAGTACTTC

V gene: TRBV2
clone size: .
D gene: TRBD2
J gene: TRBJ2-7
CDR3 protein: CASRDPRTSGRVSYEQYF
CDR3 DNA: TGTGCCAGCAGGGATCCCAGGACTAGCGGGAGGGTCTCCTACGAGCAGTACTTC

V gene: TRBV7-3
clone size: once
D gene: TRBD2
J gene: TRBJ2-5
CDR3 protein: CASSLKGLGLAGVETQYF
CDR3 DNA: TGTGCCAGCAGCTTAAAGGGTCTCGGACTAGCGGGAGTAGAGACCCAGTACTTC

V gene: TRBV29-1
clone size: .
D gene: TRBD1
J gene: TRBJ1-5
CDR3 protein: CSVKQGAQNQPQHF
CDR3 DNA: TGCAGCGTAAAACAGGGGGCCCAAAATCAGCCCCAGCATTTT

V gene: TRBV15
clone size: .
D gene: TRBD1
J gene: TRBJ1-5
CDR3 protein: CATSRLSGTGVQPQHF
CDR3 DNA: TGTGCCACCAGCAGGCTTTCCGGGACAGGGGTCCAGCCCCAGCATTTT

V gene: TRBV9
clone size: .
D gene: .
J gene: TRBJ1-1
CDR3 protein: CASSLGGENTEAFF
CDR3 DNA: TGTGCCAGCAGCCTCGGGGGGGAGAACACTGAAGCTTTCTTT

V gene: TRBV5-6
clone size: once
D gene: TRBD1
J gene: TRBJ2-7
CDR3 protein: CASSLTGVPSYEQYF
CDR3 DNA: TGTGCCAGCAGCCTGACAGGGGTACCCTCCTACGAGCAGTACTTC

V gene: TRBV2
clone size: .
D gene: .
J gene: TRBJ1-4
CDR3 protein: CASGILGRNEKLFF
CDR3 DNA: TGTGCCAGCGGGATTTTAGGGAGAAATGAAAAACTGTTTTTT

V gene: TRBV28
clone size: .
D gene: TRBD1
J gene: TRBJ1-5
CDR3 protein: CASLNGQGLYQPQHF
CDR3 DNA: TGTGCCAGCCTAAATGGACAGGGGTTGTATCAGCCCCAGCATTTT

V gene: TRBV28
clone size: .
D gene: .
J gene: TRBJ1-1
CDR3 protein: CASSLGSSEAFF
CDR3 DNA: TGTGCCAGCAGTTTGGGCTCTTCTGAAGCTTTCTTT

V gene: TRBV27
clone size: .
D gene: .
J gene: TRBJ1-2
CDR3 protein: CASREPGLSAGGYTF
CDR3 DNA: TGTGCCAGCAGAGAGCCGGGACTCTCGGCGGGGGGCTACACCTTC

V gene: TRBV5-4
clone size: .
D gene: .
J gene: TRBJ2-1
CDR3 protein: CASRLTDNEQFF
CDR3 DNA: TGTGCCAGCAGATTGACAGACAATGAGCAGTTCTTC

V gene: TRBV10-3
clone size: few
D gene: .
J gene: TRBJ1-5
CDR3 protein: CAISESLNQPQHF
CDR3 DNA: TGTGCCATCAGTGAAAGCTTAAATCAGCCCCAGCATTTT

V gene: TRBV6-1
clone size: .
D gene: .
J gene: TRBJ1-1
CDR3 protein: CASSEELEDTEAFF
CDR3 DNA: TGTGCCAGCAGTGAAGAGTTGGAGGACACTGAAGCTTTCTTT

V gene: TRBV6-1
clone size: .
D gene: .
J gene: TRBJ1-5
CDR3 protein: CASSEAPGQPQHF
CDR3 DNA: TGTGCCAGCAGTGAAGCCCCGGGGCAGCCCCAGCATTTT

V gene: TRBV29-1
clone size: .
D gene: TRBD1
J gene: TRBJ2-2
CDR3 protein: CSGNRGGTGELFF
CDR3 DNA: TGCAGCGGGAACAGGGGTGGAACCGGGGAGCTGTTTTTT

V gene: TRBV19
clone size: .
D gene: .
J gene: TRBJ1-2
CDR3 protein: CASAEAPGGYTF
CDR3 DNA: TGTGCCAGTGCGGAAGCCCCGGGAGGCTACACCTTC

V gene: TRBV28
clone size: .
D gene: TRBD1
J gene: TRBJ1-1
CDR3 protein: CASSQGQGNEAFF
CDR3 DNA: TGTGCCAGCAGCCAGGGACAGGGGAATGAAGCTTTCTTT

V gene: TRBV7-2
clone size: few
D gene: .
J gene: TRBJ2-7
CDR3 protein: CASSLSREQYF
CDR3 DNA: TGTGCCAGCAGCCTTTCGCGCGAGCAGTACTTC

V gene: TRBV19
clone size: few
D gene: .
J gene: TRBJ2-3
CDR3 protein: CASTLMGGRVTDTQYF
CDR3 DNA: TGTGCCAGTACCCTGATGGGGGGGCGCGTCACAGATACGCAGTATTTT

V gene: TRBV28
clone size: .
D gene: .
J gene: TRBJ2-7
CDR3 protein: CASHHMGGYEQYF
CDR3 DNA: TGTGCCAGCCATCATATGGGGGGCTACGAGCAGTACTTC

V gene: TRBV7-7
clone size: .
D gene: TRBD2
J gene: TRBJ2-2
CDR3 protein: CASSRLANANTGELFF
CDR3 DNA: TGTGCTAGCAGCCGACTAGCGAACGCGAACACCGGGGAGCTGTTTTTT

V gene: TRBV18
clone size: .
D gene: .
J gene: TRBJ1-5
CDR3 protein: CASSPGQGPQHF
CDR3 DNA: TGTGCCAGCTCACCAGGGCAAGGGCCCCAGCATTTT

V gene: TRBV21-1
clone size: .
D gene: .
J gene: TRBJ1-4
CDR3 protein: CASTKGGDNEKLFF
CDR3 DNA: TGTGCCAGCACCAAGGGTGGAGATAATGAAAAACTGTTTTTT

V gene: TRBV11-3
clone size: .
D gene: .
J gene: TRBJ1-1
CDR3 protein: CASSSSTGHGNTEAFF
CDR3 DNA: TGTGCCAGCAGCTCATCCACGGGACATGGGAACACTGAAGCTTTCTTT

V gene: TRBV4-1
clone size: .
D gene: TRBD2
J gene: TRBJ2-7
CDR3 protein: CASSHTSDPLYEQYF
CDR3 DNA: TGCGCCAGCAGCCACACTAGCGACCCATTGTACGAGCAGTACTTC

V gene: TRBV6-6
clone size: .
D gene: .
J gene: TRBJ2-7
CDR3 protein: CASSQGWSEQYF
CDR3 DNA: TGTGCCAGCAGTCAGGGTTGGAGCGAGCAGTACTTC

V gene: TRBV6-1
clone size: few
D gene: .
J gene: TRBJ1-1
CDR3 protein: CASSQDMNTEAFF
CDR3 DNA: TGTGCCAGCAGTCAGGACATGAACACTGAAGCTTTCTTT

V gene: TRBV5-4
clone size: .
D gene: .
J gene: TRBJ1-4
CDR3 protein: CASSPAGFREKLFF
CDR3 DNA: TGTGCCAGCAGCCCCGCGGGGTTTAGGGAAAAACTGTTTTTT

V gene: TRBV2
clone size: .
D gene: .
J gene: TRBJ2-1
CDR3 protein: CASSVDNEQFF
CDR3 DNA: TGTGCCAGCAGTGTAGACAATGAGCAGTTCTTC

V gene: TRBV25-1
clone size: .
D gene: .
J gene: TRBJ1-4
CDR3 protein: CASSPPTPPNEKLFF
CDR3 DNA: TGTGCCAGCAGTCCCCCTACCCCTCCTAATGAAAAACTGTTTTTT

V gene: TRBV27
clone size: .
D gene: .
J gene: TRBJ2-1
CDR3 protein: CASSYFLSSYNEQFF
CDR3 DNA: TGTGCCAGCAGTTATTTCCTTAGCTCCTACAATGAGCAGTTCTTC

V gene: TRBV7-3
clone size: .
D gene: TRBD2
J gene: TRBJ2-5
CDR3 protein: CASSLRLARQETQYF
CDR3 DNA: TGTGCCAGCAGCTTACGACTAGCGCGCCAAGAGACCCAGTACTTC

V gene: TRBV6-1
clone size: .
D gene: TRBD2
J gene: TRBJ2-7
CDR3 protein: CASSERDGGSVSYEQYF
CDR3 DNA: TGTGCCAGCAGTGAAAGAGACGGCGGGAGTGTCTCCTACGAGCAGTACTTC